Listed below are T cell receptor beta chains from one sample, sequenced in a study of T cells in narcolepsy. TCRdb's table, derived via immunoSEQ multiplex PCR, lists solely in-frame clones and lacks some. The table has roughly 40,000 clones, approximately 85% seen once. The sequenced sample was CD45RA- memory CD4+ T cells from PBMCs. Source of these receptors: a human donor with narcolepsy. CDR3s include the opening cysteine and the closing phenylalanine or tryptophan.

V gene	J gene	CDR3 protein
TRBV6-5	TRBJ2-1	CASSYTGTGKGNEQFF
TRBV2	TRBJ2-1	CASSEGLPNEQFF
TRBV16	TRBJ1-5	CASSQYGVRRTVNQPQHF
TRBV12-5	TRBJ2-7	CASGLGQGKKGEQYF
TRBV4-1	TRBJ2-5	CASSPGGRGETQYF
TRBV29-1	TRBJ1-1	CSVGSGGTEAFF
TRBV7-2	TRBJ2-1	CASRSGGSYNEQFF
TRBV27	TRBJ1-5	CEDRDGNQPQHF
TRBV7-8	TRBJ2-3	CASSSTGEVTDTQYF
TRBV5-1	TRBJ2-7	CASSSGQVPRLYF
TRBV28	.	CASSLGGIRYEQYF